This entry is about one TCR beta chain. The record originates from a study of OX40 agonist ivuxolimab in advanced cancers. For the study at large: The drug used for patients, ivuxolimab, was an agonistic anti-OX40 (CD134) antibody. Roughly two fifths of patients had received prior checkpoint inhibitor therapy. Patients assigned to dose escalation were diagnosed with hepatocellular carcinoma, melanoma, renal cell or head and neck cancer. Partial responses were achieved by three patients, one with hepatocellular carcinoma and two with cutaneous melanoma.

Some clones are missing from TCRdb's copy, which holds only in-frame ones; the method was immunoSEQ multiplex PCR. Of 77,000 or so clones listed, roughly 80% are singletons. The trim removed 6 bases at V and 2 bases at J, leaving 10 bases unmatched. CDR1 MNHEY and CDR2 SMNVEV come from the germline V gene (reference sequence). The CDR3 covers 16 residues. This clonotype was obtained from an adult with an advanced solid tumor such as melanoma, head and neck, liver or kidney cancer. The gene calls are TRBV27 and TRBJ2-1; 7 bases align to TRBD2. The sample was CD4+ or CD8+ T cells sorted from blood, taken in a trial of the OX40 agonist ivuxolimab. The chain's CDR3 is CASRQNGGMAYNEQFF. CDR3 bases: TGTGCCAGCAGACAAAACGGGGGGATGGCCTACAATGAGCAGTTCTTC.